The clone carrying this T cell receptor beta chain was recorded only once. Germline CDR1 and CDR2: SEHNR and FQNEAQ (reference sequence). This CDR3 is 16 amino acids long. V lost 1 base and J lost 3; bases outside the gene matches: 6. Replicate PCRs from sorted subsets contained roughly 220 ng DNA, which is roughly 30,000 T cell genomes. Assay: immunoSEQ multiplex PCR; the TCRdb copy retains only in-frame clones and omits some. In the table there are some 630,000 clones, 60% to 80% of which are singletons. This sample was included in a study of shared clonotypes between healthy human individuals. Study-level information: Three CD4 naive, three CD4 memory, two CD8 naive and one CD8 memory plate were used per donor.

This sequence was found in a woman under 40 in good health. The chain recombines TRBV7-9 with TRBJ2-3; TRBD2 agrees at 8 bases. The specimen was memory CD4+ T cells sorted from blood. Subset meaning: CD45RA-negative fraction. The CDR3 DNA follows: TGTGCCAGCAGCTTAGAAGCGGGAGTGGGGACAGATACGCAGTATTTT. Amino acid sequence: CASSLEAGVGTDTQYF. The complete variable domain, with remaining parts taken from reference TRBV7-9 and TRBJ2-3, reads DTGVSQNPRHKITKRGQNVTFRCDPISEHNRLYWYRQTLGQGPEFLTYFQNEAQLEKSRLLSDRFSAERPKGSFSTLEIQRTEQGDSAMYLCASSLEAGVGTDTQYFGPGTRLTVL.